One TCR beta chain is described in this entry. Produced via immunoSEQ multiplex PCR; TCRdb's table is partial and in-frame only. The sample contains 80,000 or so clones, roughly nine tenths of which appear only once. This CDR3 has 12 residues. Trimming left V 6 bases short and J 7 bases short, with 9 bases between. Germline-derived CDR1 and CDR2 are WSHSY and SAAADI. This sample was taken from a study of control samples from healthy donors and cancer patients. The chain carries TRBV10-2 and TRBJ2-2; no clear D gene. The sample was blood. The origin of this receptor is a man in his fifties or sixties in good health. CDR3 in DNA: TGCGCCAGCAGGGTCGAGGACGGGGAGCTGTTTTTT. Its translation: CASRVEDGELFF.